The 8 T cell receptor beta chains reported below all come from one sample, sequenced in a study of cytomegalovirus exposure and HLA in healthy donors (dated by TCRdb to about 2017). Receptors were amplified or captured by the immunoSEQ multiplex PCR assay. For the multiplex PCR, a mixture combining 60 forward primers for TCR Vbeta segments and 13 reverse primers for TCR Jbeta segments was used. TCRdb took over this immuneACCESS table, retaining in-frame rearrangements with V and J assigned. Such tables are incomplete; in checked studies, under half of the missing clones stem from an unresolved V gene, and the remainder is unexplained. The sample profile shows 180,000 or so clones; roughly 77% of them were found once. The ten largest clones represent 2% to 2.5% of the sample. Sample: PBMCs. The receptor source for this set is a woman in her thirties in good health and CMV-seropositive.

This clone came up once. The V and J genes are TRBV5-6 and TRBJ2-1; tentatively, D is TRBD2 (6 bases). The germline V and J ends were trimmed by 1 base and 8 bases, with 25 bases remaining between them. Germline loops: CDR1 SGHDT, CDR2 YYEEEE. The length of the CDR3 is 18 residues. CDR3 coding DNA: TGTGCCAGCAGCTTGAGGTCGTGGATAGGAAGGAGGGGCCATGAGCAGTTCTTC. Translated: CASSLRSWIGRRGHEQFF.

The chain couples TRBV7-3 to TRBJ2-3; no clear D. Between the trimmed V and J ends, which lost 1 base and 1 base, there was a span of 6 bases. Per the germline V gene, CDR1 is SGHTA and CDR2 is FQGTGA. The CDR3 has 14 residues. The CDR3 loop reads CASSLIRGTDTQYF. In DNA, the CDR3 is TGTGCCAGCAGCTTAATCCGGGGCACAGATACGCAGTATTTT. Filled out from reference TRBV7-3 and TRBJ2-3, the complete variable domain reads GAGVSQTPSNKVTEKGKYVELRCDPISGHTALYWYRQSLGQGPEFLIYFQGTGAADDSGLPNDRFFAVRPEGSVSTLKIQRTERGDSAVYLCASSLIRGTDTQYFGPGTRLTVL.

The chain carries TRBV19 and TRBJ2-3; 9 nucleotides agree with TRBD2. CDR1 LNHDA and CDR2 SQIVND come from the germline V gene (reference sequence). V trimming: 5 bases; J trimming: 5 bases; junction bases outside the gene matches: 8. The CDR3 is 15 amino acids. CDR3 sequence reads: CASSPRWREGDTQYF. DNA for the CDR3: TGTGCCAGTAGTCCCCGGTGGCGGGAGGGAGATACGCAGTATTTT. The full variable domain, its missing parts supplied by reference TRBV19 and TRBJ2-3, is DGGITQSPKYLFRKEGQNVTLSCEQNLNHDAMYWYRQDPGQGLRLIYYSQIVNDFQKGDIAEGYSVSREKKESFPLTVTSAQKNPTAFYLCASSPRWREGDTQYFGPGTRLTVL.

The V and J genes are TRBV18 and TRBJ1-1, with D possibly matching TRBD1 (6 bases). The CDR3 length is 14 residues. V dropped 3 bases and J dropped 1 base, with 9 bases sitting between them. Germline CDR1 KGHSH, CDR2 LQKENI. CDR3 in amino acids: CASSPSQGNTEAFF. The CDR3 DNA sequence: TGTGCCAGCTCACCTTCACAGGGGAACACTGAAGCTTTCTTT.

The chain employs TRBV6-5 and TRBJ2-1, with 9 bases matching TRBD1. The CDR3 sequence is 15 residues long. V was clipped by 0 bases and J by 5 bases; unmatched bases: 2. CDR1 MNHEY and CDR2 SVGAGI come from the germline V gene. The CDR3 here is CASSYSQGAHNEQFF. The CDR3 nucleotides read TGTGCCAGCAGTTACTCACAGGGGGCCCACAATGAGCAGTTCTTC.

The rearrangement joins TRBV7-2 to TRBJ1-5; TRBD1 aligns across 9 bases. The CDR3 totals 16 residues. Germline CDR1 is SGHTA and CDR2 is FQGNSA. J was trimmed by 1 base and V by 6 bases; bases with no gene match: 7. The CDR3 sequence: CASSEGQGISNQPQHF. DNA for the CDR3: TGTGCCAGCAGTGAAGGACAGGGGATAAGCAATCAGCCCCAGCATTTT.

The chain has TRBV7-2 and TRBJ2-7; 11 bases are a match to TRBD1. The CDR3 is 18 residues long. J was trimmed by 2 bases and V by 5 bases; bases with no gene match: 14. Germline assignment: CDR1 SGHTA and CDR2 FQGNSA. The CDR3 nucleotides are TGTGCCAGCAGCCGGACAGGGGGCCCCCGTAGATCTACCTACGAGCAGTACTTC. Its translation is CASSRTGGPRRSTYEQYF. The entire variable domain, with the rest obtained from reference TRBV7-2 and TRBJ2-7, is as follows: GAGVSQSPSNKVTEKGKDVELRCDPISGHTALYWYRQSLGQGLEFLIYFQGNSAPDKSGLPSDRFSAERTGGSVSTLTIQRTQQEDSAVYLCASSRTGGPRRSTYEQYFGPGTRLTVT.

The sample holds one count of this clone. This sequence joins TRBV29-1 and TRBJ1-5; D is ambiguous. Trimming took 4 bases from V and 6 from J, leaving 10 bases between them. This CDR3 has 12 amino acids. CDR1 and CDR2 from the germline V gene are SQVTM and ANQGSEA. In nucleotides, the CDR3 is TGCAGCGTTGGGGAGATCCGTCAGCCCCAGCATTTT. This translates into CSVGEIRQPQHF.